Sequencing of this T cell receptor beta chain was carried out in a study of cytomegalovirus exposure and HLA in healthy donors. Assay used: immunoSEQ multiplex PCR; TCRdb lists only in-frame clones, some missing. The table records about 63,000 clones, 89% of them present only once. Details on this clone: Its antigen remains unknown.

General study points: Despite most TCR sequences being rare, some public TCRs occurred in many donors. The study recorded some 160 TCR beta chains that were cytomegalovirus-associated. It was reportedly the case that the classifier diagnosed cytomegalovirus status with high specificity and sensitivity.

The CDR3 spans 15 residues. CDR1 and CDR2 from the germline V gene are SGHAT and FQNNGV. Trimming at V came to 1 base and at J to 5 bases, leaving 3 bases not matched to a gene. This sequence originates from a woman younger than 30 in good health and CMV-seronegative. The chain combines TRBV11-2 with TRBJ1-2; TRBD1 agrees at 11 bases. Material: PBMCs. In DNA form, the CDR3 reads TGTGCCAGCAGCTTAGGGGGGACAGGGGGTTATGGCTACACCTTC. It encodes CASSLGGTGGYGYTF.